The sequence of this TCR beta chain was determined in a study of cytomegalovirus exposure and HLA in healthy donors. This clone was observed a handful of times. The junction had 7 bases not matched to a gene; V was cut back by 0 bases and J by 2 bases. The CDR3 is 17 amino acids. Germline lookup yields CDR1 SGHNT and CDR2 YYREEE (reference sequence). The study ran its PCR with 60 Vbeta and 13 Jbeta primers. Sequencing was performed with immunoSEQ multiplex PCR; in TCRdb, only in-frame clones are kept and a portion is missing. Of around 120,000 clones in the sample, just over 15% were seen once. The chain has TRBV5-4 and TRBJ2-3, with 9 bases lining up with TRBD2. Sequencing was done on a sample of PBMCs. The receptor comes from a young woman in good health and CMV-seronegative. In nucleotides, the CDR3 is TGTGCCAGCAGCTTGGGGCTAGCGGGATCCCACACAGATACGCAGTATTTT. Its protein product is CASSLGLAGSHTDTQYF.